The rows below give T cell receptor beta chains drawn from one sample of a study of blood T cell repertoires in COVID-19. Sequencing was performed with immunoSEQ multiplex PCR; in TCRdb, only in-frame clones are kept and a portion is missing. The sample shows about 190,000 clones, around four fifths of them seen only once. Sequenced sample: peripheral blood. Every receptor here comes from an elderly woman with active or convalescent COVID-19. Both conserved end residues are trimmed from each CDR3. Some rows mark clone size as missing; the rest say once, few, many or name a class of expanded clone.

j_call v_call clone_size cdr3_aa
TRBJ1-6 TRBV4-3 - ASSQKTGERSPLH
TRBJ1-5 TRBV2 once ASRVEGQNNQPQH
TRBJ2-5 TRBV10-3 - AISPGTGKETQY
TRBJ1-2 TRBV28 once ASSSDYGYT
TRBJ2-4 TRBV3-1/TRBV3-2 - ASSQVPGGGMSKNIQY
TRBJ2-7 TRBV10-3 - AMSGGAGEQY
TRBJ2-1 TRBV21-1 - ASSQGWDRGLYEQF
TRBJ1-1 TRBV19 once ASSVRQGFMNTEAF
TRBJ2-5 TRBV6-1 - ASSEALSGVETQY
TRBJ2-1 TRBV5-4 - ASRSGSGSYNEQF
TRBJ1-1 TRBV29-1 - SVVTELNTEAF
TRBJ1-4 TRBV5-1 - ASSETATNEKLF
TRBJ2-3 TRBV18 - ASSVLADTQY
TRBJ1-2 TRBV7-2 - ASSLAATTNYGYT
TRBJ2-1 TRBV10-3 few AIQGGNEQF
TRBJ2-2 TRBV7-6 - ASSLVVRGLATGELF
TRBJ2-5 TRBV10-3 - ATAAAGGETQY
TRBJ1-3 TRBV7-9 once ASSLATGRDTIY
TRBJ1-6 TRBV15 - ATSGRDRGLNSPLH
TRBJ1-5 TRBV19 - ASSSAGQPQH
TRBJ1-2 TRBV6-5 - ASSYSGRSYGYT
TRBJ2-7 TRBV5-6 - ASSYDIPHEQY
TRBJ2-2 TRBV19 - ASRQRAQGNTGELF
TRBJ1-2 TRBV28 - ASRGPGQLH
TRBJ2-3 TRBV14 - ASSQDLDTLDDTQY
TRBJ2-7 TRBV28 - ASSLLSSGGVDEQY
TRBJ1-2 TRBV11-2 - ASTSMGSSGGYT